These T cell receptor beta chains were read from a single sample in a study of CD8 T cells in Susac syndrome. TCRdb called the immunoSEQ multiplex PCR reads again in MiXCR, with one record for every CDR3 protein. The sample has 1,500 to 2,000 distinct CDR3 sequences, less than 65% seen once. Sample: CD8+ TEMRA cells from PBMCs. The receptor set was obtained from a human donor with Susac syndrome. The conserved cysteine and the conserved F or W are not part of the CDR3 here.

CDR3	J	V
ASRKHPGQMNTEAF	TRBJ1-1	TRBV6-4
ASSSDGTGNYEQY	TRBJ2-7	TRBV7-6
ASRGFLGGNQPQH	TRBJ1-5	TRBV19
ASSSGTGIYNEQL	TRBJ2-1	TRBV7-9
ASSAVGFNYGYT	TRBJ1-2	TRBV27
ASSLDLSDTQY	TRBJ2-3	TRBV5-4
ASNPVGNQPQH	TRBJ1-5	TRBV19
SASGLAGDMIADEQF	TRBJ2-1	TRBV20-1
ASSTRGRLAYTDTQY	TRBJ2-3	TRBV5-1
ASSPPRTDYGYT	TRBJ1-2	TRBV7-8
ASSFLPAYEQY	TRBJ2-7	TRBV5-5
ASGEAQGDHEQY	TRBJ2-7	TRBV2
ASSPRLAGGPYEQY	TRBJ2-7	TRBV12-3/TRBV12-4
ASSLAVLRQMNTEAF	TRBJ1-1	TRBV11-3
ASSLGFSYEQY	TRBJ2-7	TRBV7-2
ARRVFSGQGDTEAF	TRBJ1-1	TRBV19
ASSVGSNSNQPQH	TRBJ1-5	TRBV27
ASSQEGGEQETQY	TRBJ2-5	TRBV4-2
ASTAGGTYEQY	TRBJ2-7	TRBV5-1
AIRPLRGSYNEQF	TRBJ2-1	TRBV10-3
ASIQDWDSGANFLT	TRBJ2-6	TRBV4-3
ASSPIASENTEAF	TRBJ1-1	TRBV28
ASSLGTGIYNEQF	TRBJ2-1	TRBV7-8
ASSLGGSNEQY	TRBJ2-7	TRBV7-9
ASSEPGGHTQY	TRBJ2-3	TRBV10-1
TSSQEGPGPRSQPQH	TRBJ1-5	TRBV1
ASSQDYDSNYGYT	TRBJ1-2	TRBV4-3
ASSLVRGAAGNTEAF	TRBJ1-1	TRBV5-4
ASSYGTGETQY	TRBJ2-5	TRBV7-9
ASFRDIASPLH	TRBJ1-6	TRBV10-2
ASSPPQGSPYEQY	TRBJ2-7	TRBV18
ASSSPDRSYNSPLH	TRBJ1-6	TRBV7-9
SASHGRGTNYGYT	TRBJ1-2	TRBV20-1
ASSPTSGGGMNEQF	TRBJ2-1	TRBV7-9
ASAGGLNTIY	TRBJ1-3	TRBV12-3/TRBV12-4
ASTQGAPSGNTEAF	TRBJ1-1	TRBV5-6
ASSNSYNELF	TRBJ2-1	TRBV19
ASSQSKGTIMKNCF	TRBJ1-4	TRBV23-1
ASSLTGGEQF	TRBJ2-1	TRBV7-6
AIISGTGIYNEQF	TRBJ2-1	TRBV7-9
ASRLGKGQPSYEQY	TRBJ2-7	TRBV12-2
ASSQDGTGNYEQY	TRBJ2-7	TRBV4-3